Presented here are 5 T cell receptor beta chains from one specimen sequenced in a study of blood T cell repertoires in COVID-19. Using immunoSEQ multiplex PCR, the repertoire was profiled, and TCRdb retains in-frame clones only, with some absent. The sample records 200,000 to 250,000 clones, 75% to 90% being singletons. The material sequenced was peripheral blood. All receptors come from a human donor in a cohort sampled during active COVID-19.

This chain connects TRBV6-5 to TRBJ2-5, with 7 bases fitting TRBD1. This CDR3 spans 16 amino acids. Germline loops: CDR1 MNHEY, CDR2 SVGAGI. V was clipped by 0 bases and J by 4 bases; unmatched bases: 8. The CDR3 bases are TGTGCCAGCAGTTACTCGAGGGGACAGTTGAGAGAGACCCAGTACTTC. It specifies CASSYSRGQLRETQYF.

The rearrangement links TRBV10-3 to TRBJ1-5; no definite D call. CDR1 is ENHRY, CDR2 SYGVKD, per germline. The CDR3 runs 14 residues. V gave up 6 bases and J gave up 0 bases, with 9 bases separating them. In nucleotides, the CDR3 is TGTGCCATCAGATCCGAGAATAGCAATCAGCCCCAGCATTTT. This translates into CAIRSENSNQPQHF.

This clone was seen a few times. This rearrangement joins TRBV6-4 to TRBJ2-7; 11 nucleotides match TRBD1. J was trimmed by 2 bases and V by 6 bases; bases with no gene match: 3. This CDR3 spans 14 amino acids. The V gene's germline CDR1 is MRHNA and CDR2 SNTAGT. Here the CDR3 DNA reads TGTGCCAGCAGGGCGGGACAGGGGGCCTACGAGCAGTACTTC. Translated: CASRAGQGAYEQYF.

The chain combines TRBV18 with TRBJ1-1; D call uncertain. From germline, CDR1 is KGHSH and CDR2 LQKENI. Trimming removed 6 bases at V and 1 base at J, with 15 bases between. This CDR3 region has 15 residues. This chain's CDR3 is CASSSRDSPNTEAFF. For the CDR3, the DNA is TGTGCCAGCTCTTCCCGGGATAGTCCGAACACTGAAGCTTTCTTT.

The rearrangement joins TRBV24-1 to TRBJ2-7; 10 nucleotides agree with TRBD1. The CDR3 has 16 amino acids. Per the germline V gene, CDR1 is KGHDR and CDR2 is SFDVKD. Trimming removed 4 bases from V and 1 base from J; junction bases left unmatched: 6. Here the CDR3 DNA reads TGTGCCACCAGTGAATCGGGACAGGGGACTTCCTACGAGCAGTACTTC. This gives the protein CATSESGQGTSYEQYF.